The entry below gives a single T cell receptor beta chain sequence along with its context. Deletions cut 0 bases from V and 0 bases from J, with 9 bases between. Germline V lookup: CDR1 SGHRS, CDR2 YFSETQ. The CDR3 consists of 15 residues. This entry is derived from a study of cytomegalovirus exposure and HLA in healthy donors. With 60 Vbeta and 13 Jbeta primers, the PCR was carried out. The data were produced by immunoSEQ multiplex PCR, yet TCRdb's version contains in-frame clones alone and is incomplete. The sample records over 150,000 clones, 77% being singletons. The TCR comes from a man younger than 40 in good health and CMV-seropositive. The chain is built from TRBV5-1 and TRBJ2-5; D is perhaps TRBD2 (5 bases). The sequencing input was PBMCs. This CDR3 reads CASSLVPGNQETQYF. CDR3 DNA: TGCGCCAGCAGCTTGGTTCCGGGGAACCAAGAGACCCAGTACTTC.